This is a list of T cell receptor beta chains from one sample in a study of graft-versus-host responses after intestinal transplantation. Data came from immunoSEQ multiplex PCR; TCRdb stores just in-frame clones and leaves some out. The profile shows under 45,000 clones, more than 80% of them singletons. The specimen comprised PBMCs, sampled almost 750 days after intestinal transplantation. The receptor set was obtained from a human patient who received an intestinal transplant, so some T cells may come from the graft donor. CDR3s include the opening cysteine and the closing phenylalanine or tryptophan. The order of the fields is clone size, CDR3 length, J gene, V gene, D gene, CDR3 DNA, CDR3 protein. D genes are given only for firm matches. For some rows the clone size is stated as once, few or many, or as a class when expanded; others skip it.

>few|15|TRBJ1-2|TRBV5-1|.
TGCGCCAGCAGTTTGCGCGGCCAAGGACCGGATGGCTACACCTTC
CASSLRGQGPDGYTF
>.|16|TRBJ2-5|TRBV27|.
TGTGCCAGCAGTTTATCGTCCCAGGGCCCCCGAGAGACCCAGTACTTC
CASSLSSQGPRETQYF
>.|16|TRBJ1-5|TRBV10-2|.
TGCGCCAGCAGTGACTACTTAGAGGGTACCAATCAGCCCCAGCATTTT
CASSDYLEGTNQPQHF
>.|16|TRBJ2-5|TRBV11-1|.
TGTGCCAGCAGCTTAGGGTCCACCCCGGCTGGGGAGACCCAGTACTTC
CASSLGSTPAGETQYF
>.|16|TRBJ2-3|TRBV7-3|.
TGTGCCAGCAGCCCGAAGGAGGGCCGGGGCACAGATACGCAGTATTTT
CASSPKEGRGTDTQYF
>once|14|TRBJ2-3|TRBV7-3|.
TGTGCCAGCAGCCTAGCCACTGGGGGAGATACGCAGTATTTT
CASSLATGGDTQYF
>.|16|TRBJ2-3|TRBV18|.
TGTGCCAGCTCACCACCGACAGCGATTAGCACAGATACGCAGTATTTT
CASSPPTAISTDTQYF
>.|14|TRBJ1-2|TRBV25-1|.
TGTGCCAGCAGTGTGGACGGGGGTAACTATGGCTACACCTTC
CASSVDGGNYGYTF
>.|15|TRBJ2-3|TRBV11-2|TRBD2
TGTGCCAGCAGCTTGGATGGCGGGAGGTCAGATACGCAGTATTTT
CASSLDGGRSDTQYF
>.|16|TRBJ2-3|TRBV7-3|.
TGTGCCAGCAGCTTACTGGGCGGGGGCCGCACAGATACGCAGTATTTT
CASSLLGGGRTDTQYF
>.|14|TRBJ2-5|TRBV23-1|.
TGCGCCAGCAGTCAAAGCTTGGAGGGGGAGACCCAGTACTTC
CASSQSLEGETQYF
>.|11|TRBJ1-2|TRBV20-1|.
TGCAGTGCCCCGCGGGGAAAGAGCTACACCTTC
CSAPRGKSYTF